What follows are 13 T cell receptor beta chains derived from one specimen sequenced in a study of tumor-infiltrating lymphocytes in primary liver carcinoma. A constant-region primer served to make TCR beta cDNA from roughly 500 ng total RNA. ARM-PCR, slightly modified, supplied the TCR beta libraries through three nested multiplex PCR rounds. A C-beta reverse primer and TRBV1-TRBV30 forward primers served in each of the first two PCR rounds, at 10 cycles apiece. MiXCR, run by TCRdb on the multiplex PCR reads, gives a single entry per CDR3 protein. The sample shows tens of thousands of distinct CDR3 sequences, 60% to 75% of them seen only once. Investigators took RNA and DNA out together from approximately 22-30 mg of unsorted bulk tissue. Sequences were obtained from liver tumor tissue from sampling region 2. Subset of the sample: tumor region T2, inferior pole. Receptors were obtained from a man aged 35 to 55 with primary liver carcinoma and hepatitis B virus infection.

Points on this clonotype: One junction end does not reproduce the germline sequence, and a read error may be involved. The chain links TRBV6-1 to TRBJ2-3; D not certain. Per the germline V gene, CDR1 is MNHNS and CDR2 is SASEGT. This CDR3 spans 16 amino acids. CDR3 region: CASSQLAGLTTDMQYF. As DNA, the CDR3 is TGTGCCAGCAGTCAGTTAGCAGGTTTAACCACAGATATGCAGTATTTT.

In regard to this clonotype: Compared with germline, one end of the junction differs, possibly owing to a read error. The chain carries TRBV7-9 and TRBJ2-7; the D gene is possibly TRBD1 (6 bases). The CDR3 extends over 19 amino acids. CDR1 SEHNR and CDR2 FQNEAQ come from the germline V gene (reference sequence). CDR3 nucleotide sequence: TGTGCCCGCAGCTCCCCGGGACACCCAAAGACCAGCGGAGGTTACAAGCAGTACTTC. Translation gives CARSSPGHPKTSGGYKQYF.

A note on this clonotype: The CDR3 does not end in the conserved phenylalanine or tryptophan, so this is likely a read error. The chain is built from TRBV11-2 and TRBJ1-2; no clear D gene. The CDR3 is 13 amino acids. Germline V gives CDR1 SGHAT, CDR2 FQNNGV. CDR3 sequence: CVSSLEGNYSYTL. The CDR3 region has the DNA TGTGTCAGCAGCTTAGAGGGAAACTATAGCTACACCTTA.

DNA for the CDR3: TGTGCCACCGGCCAAGACCAGCCGTCCTACAATGAGCAGTACTTC. Translation: CATGQDQPSYNEQYF. The chain recombines TRBV11-2 with TRBJ2-1; no firm D call. The J call is doubtful: the DNA matches TRBJ2-7 better. The CDR3 totals 15 residues. The germline V gene has CDR1 SGHAT and CDR2 FQNNGV.

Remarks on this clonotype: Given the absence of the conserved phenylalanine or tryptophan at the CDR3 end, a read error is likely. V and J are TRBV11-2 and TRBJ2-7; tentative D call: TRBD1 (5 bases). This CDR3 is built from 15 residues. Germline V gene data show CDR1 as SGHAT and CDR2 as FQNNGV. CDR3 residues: CACSLDPAGLDEQYI. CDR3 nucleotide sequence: TGTGCCTGCAGTTTAGATCCCGCAGGGTTGGACGAGCAGTACATC.

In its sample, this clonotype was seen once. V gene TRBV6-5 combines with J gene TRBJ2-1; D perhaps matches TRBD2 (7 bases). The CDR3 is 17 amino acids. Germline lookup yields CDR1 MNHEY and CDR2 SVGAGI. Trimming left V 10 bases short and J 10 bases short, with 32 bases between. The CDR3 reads CANNYSFGGQSMNEQFF. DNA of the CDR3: TGTGCCAACAATTACTCTTTCGGGGGGCAGTCTATGAACGAGCAGTTCTTC.

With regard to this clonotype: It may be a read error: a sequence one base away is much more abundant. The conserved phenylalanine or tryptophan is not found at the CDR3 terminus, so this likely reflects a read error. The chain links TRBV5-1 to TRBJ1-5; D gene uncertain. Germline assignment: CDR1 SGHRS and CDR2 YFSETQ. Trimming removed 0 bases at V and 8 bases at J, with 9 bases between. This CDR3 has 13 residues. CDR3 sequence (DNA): TGCGCCAGCAGCTTGGAGGGTCCTAAGCCCCAGCATTAT. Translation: CASSLEGPKPQHY.

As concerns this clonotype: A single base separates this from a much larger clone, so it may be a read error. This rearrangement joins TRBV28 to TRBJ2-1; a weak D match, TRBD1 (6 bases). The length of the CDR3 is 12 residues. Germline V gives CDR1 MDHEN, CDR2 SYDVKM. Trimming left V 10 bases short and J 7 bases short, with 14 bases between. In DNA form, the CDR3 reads TGTGCCACTGGGGGCCCGTTGAATGAGCAGTTCTTC. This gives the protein CATGGPLNEQFF. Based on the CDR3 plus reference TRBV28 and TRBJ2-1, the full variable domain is DVKVTQSSRYLVKRTGEKVFLECVQDMDHENMFWYRQDPGLGLRLIYFSYDVKMKEKGDIPEGYSVSREKKERFSLILESASTNQTSMYLCATGGPLNEQFFGPGTRLTVL.

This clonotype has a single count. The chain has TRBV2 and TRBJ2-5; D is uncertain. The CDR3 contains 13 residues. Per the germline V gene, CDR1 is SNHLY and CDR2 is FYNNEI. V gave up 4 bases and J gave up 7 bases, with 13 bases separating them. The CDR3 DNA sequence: TGTGCCAGCAGTGTTAGCAATTCAGGGACCCAGTACTTC. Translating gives CASSVSNSGTQYF. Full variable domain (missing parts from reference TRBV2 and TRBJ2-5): EPEVTQTPSHQVTQMGQEVILRCVPISNHLYFYWYRQILGQKVEFLVSFYNNEISEKSEIFDDQFSVERPDGSNFTLKIRSTKLEDSAMYFCASSVSNSGTQYFGPGTRLLVL.

The CDR3 DNA reads as TGCAGCGTTATTCATCATACGCAGTATTTT. Its translation: CSVIHHTQYF. The chain couples TRBV29-1 to TRBJ2-3; D is undetermined. Germline-derived CDR1 and CDR2 are SQVTM and ANQGSEA. Trimming left V 5 bases short and J 7 bases short, with 7 bases between. The CDR3 has 10 residues.

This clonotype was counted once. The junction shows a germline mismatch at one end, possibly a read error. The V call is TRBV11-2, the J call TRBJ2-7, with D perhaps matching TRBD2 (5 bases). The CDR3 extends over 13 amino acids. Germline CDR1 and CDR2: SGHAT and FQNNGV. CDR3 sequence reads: CASSLSEVASQYF. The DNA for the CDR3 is TGTGCTAGCAGCTTAAGTGAGGTAGCGTCGCAATACTTC.

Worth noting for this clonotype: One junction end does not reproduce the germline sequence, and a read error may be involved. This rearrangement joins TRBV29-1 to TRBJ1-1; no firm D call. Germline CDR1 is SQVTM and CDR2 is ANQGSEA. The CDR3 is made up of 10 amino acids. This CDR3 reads CSVLVTEVFF. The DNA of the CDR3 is TGCAGCGTTCTCGTCACTGAAGTTTTCTTT.

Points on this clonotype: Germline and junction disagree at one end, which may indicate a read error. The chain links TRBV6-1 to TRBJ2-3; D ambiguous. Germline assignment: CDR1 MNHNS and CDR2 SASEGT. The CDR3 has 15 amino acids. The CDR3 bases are TGTGCCAGCAGTATCCTGTCAGGCCGCACTGATACGCAGTATTTT. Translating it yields CASSILSGRTDTQYF.